Sequencing of this T cell receptor beta chain was carried out in a study of cytomegalovirus exposure and HLA in healthy donors. It was with 60 Vbeta and 13 Jbeta primers that the PCR ran. Assay: immunoSEQ multiplex PCR; the TCRdb copy retains only in-frame clones and omits some. The sample consists of some 140,000 clones, about four fifths of them appearing once. CDR3 size: 17 residues. Germline V gives CDR1 LNHDA, CDR2 SQIVND (reference sequence). The germline V and J ends were trimmed by 6 bases and 0 bases, with 18 bases remaining between them. Material: PBMCs. The clonotype comes from a male donor in good health and CMV-seropositive. The J gene is TRBJ1-3, the V gene TRBV19; maybe TRBD1 (6 bases). The CDR3 protein is CASSQTPHRVSGNTIYF. CDR3 coding DNA: TGTGCCAGTAGCCAAACCCCCCACAGGGTCTCTGGAAACACCATATATTTT.